The rows below give T cell receptor beta chains drawn from one sample of a study of cytomegalovirus exposure and HLA in healthy donors. Clones were read by immunoSEQ multiplex PCR, and TCRdb kept only the in-frame ones, dropping some. The sample records 100,000 to 150,000 clones, 83% being singletons. The sample consisted of PBMCs. These TCRs come from a woman in her thirties or forties in good health and CMV-seropositive. Both conserved end residues are part of each CDR3.

V	J	CDR3
TRBV20-1	TRBJ2-7	CSANEYYEQYF
TRBV5-1	TRBJ1-3	CASSRDRASGNTIYF
TRBV7-9	TRBJ1-4	CASSYQGPTNEKLFF
TRBV5-6	TRBJ2-5	CASSFLNSGNHQETQYF
TRBV13	TRBJ2-4	CASSWGGGNIQYF
TRBV9	TRBJ2-1	CASSVEERVYNEQFF
TRBV10-3	TRBJ2-3	CAATGGPSTDTQYF
TRBV25-1	TRBJ2-5	CASSGGDGSRWETQYF
TRBV10-1	TRBJ2-3	CASSEGTQLPHTQYF
TRBV2	TRBJ2-5	CASRETSGRRGTQYF
TRBV7-9	TRBJ2-5	CASRAEREVGETQYF
TRBV30	TRBJ2-5	CAWSVGSQETQYF
TRBV7-9	TRBJ1-4	CASSFQGISEKLFF
TRBV13	TRBJ2-2	CASRLQGGTGELFF
TRBV4-2	TRBJ2-1	CASSQELAGAAYNEQFF
TRBV10-1	TRBJ2-3	CASSEQREFDTQYF
TRBV14	TRBJ1-2	CASSPLDRLYGYTF
TRBV5-1	TRBJ2-5	CASRLLAPQETQYF